This T cell receptor beta chain was found in a study of yellow fever vaccine responses in identical twins. Study outcomes and limitations: Twins' vaccine T cell response reportedly gave the appearance of partial convergence and partial personalization.

TCRdb re-analysed the RT-PCR reads in MiXCR, keeping a single row per CDR3 protein. The table shows about 17,000 distinct CDR3 sequences, with 55% to 70% occurring only once. Worth noting for this clonotype: Its antigen is not known.

The sequences come from T cells from blood (PBMCs), unsorted or a sorted subset (not recorded which), collected before or after yellow fever vaccination (not recorded which). The clonotype was recovered from a woman younger than 35 who received the yellow fever vaccine.

As DNA, the CDR3 is TGCACCGCGGGGGACAATGAGCAGTTCTTC. It encodes CTAGDNEQFF. The chain joins TRBV29-1 to TRBJ2-1; 7 bases fit TRBD2. CDR3 length: 10 residues. In germline, CDR1 is SQVTM, CDR2 ANQGSEA.